These 14 T cell receptor beta chains originate from one sample sequenced in a study of tumor-infiltrating lymphocytes in primary liver carcinoma. Co-extracting RNA and DNA was done with roughly 17-34 mg of unsorted bulk tissue as input. The authors made TCR beta cDNA from around 500 ng total RNA with a constant-region primer. Generation of the TCR beta libraries relied on three nested multiplex PCR rounds using slightly modified ARM-PCR. TRBV1-TRBV30 forward primers paired with a C-beta reverse primer drove the first two PCR rounds, around 9 cycles each. TCRdb used MiXCR to reprocess the multiplex PCR reads, holding one entry per CDR3 protein. The profile covers about 120,000 distinct CDR3 sequences, with less than 75% appearing a single time and over 6.5% taken by the ten largest. What was sequenced was tumor-adjacent normal liver tissue. The receptors originated from a woman in her sixties or seventies with primary liver carcinoma and hepatitis B virus infection.

Note on this clonotype: A much larger clone differs from this one at a single base, so this may be a read error. The chain combines TRBV28 with TRBJ2-5, with D uncertain. CDR1 MDHEN and CDR2 SYDVKM come from the germline V gene. The CDR3 is 13 residues long. CDR3 loop: CANSPGSQETQYF. Here the CDR3 DNA reads TGTGCCAACAGTCCTGGGTCTCAAGAGACCCAGTACTTC.

About this clonotype itself: At one of its ends the junction is not consistent with the germline gene, which may arise from a read error. The V and J genes are TRBV6-1 and TRBJ2-7, with 7 bases that match TRBD1. Germline CDR1 reads MNHNS; CDR2 reads SASEGT. The CDR3 runs to 13 residues. The CDR3 DNA reads TGCACCAGCAGTACCGACAGGGACTACGAGCAGTACTTC. Protein sequence: CTSSTDRDYEQYF.

Regarding this clonotype: Likely a read error: the CDR3 ends without its conserved phenylalanine or tryptophan. The rearrangement joins TRBV6-6 to TRBJ1-5, with 7 bases matching TRBD1. The CDR3 covers 17 residues. Germline V gene sequence: CDR1 MNHNY, CDR2 SVGAGI (reference sequence). The J segment lost 1 base and the V segment lost 5 bases, leaving 11 bases of the junction unmatched. Written as DNA, the CDR3 is TGTGCCAGCAGTCCGCCGAGGACAGGTGGGAGCAATCAGCCCCAGCATCTT. This gives the protein CASSPPRTGGSNQPQHL.

This clonotype was detected once. The chain couples TRBV18 to TRBJ2-6, with a tentative D call TRBD1 (5 bases). Germline assignment: CDR1 KGHSH and CDR2 LQKENI. V dropped 6 bases and J dropped 0 bases, with 15 bases sitting between them. This CDR3 comprises 17 residues. The CDR3 region has the DNA TGTGCCAGCTCGCAGCTTACAGGAAACTCTGGGGCCAACGTCCTGACTTTC. Its translation: CASSQLTGNSGANVLTF.

This clonotype appeared a few times. Possible read error: a much larger clone is one base away. V and J are TRBV6-6 and TRBJ1-6; D is unclear. Germline CDR1 MNHNY, CDR2 SVGAGI (reference sequence). This CDR3 comprises 16 residues. V dropped 4 bases and J dropped 8 bases, with 18 bases sitting between them. Here the CDR3 reads CASSSEDLRTDSPLHF. CDR3 nucleotides: TGTGCCAGCAGTTCCGAGGATCTAAGGACTGATTCACCCCTCCACTTT.

With respect to this clonotype: A read error may account for a junction end that differs from germline. The chain recombines TRBV6-2 or TRBV6-3 with TRBJ2-5, with D possibly TRBD2 on 5 matching bases. Looked up from germline, CDR1 is MNHEY and CDR2 is SVGEGT. This CDR3 contains 16 residues. CDR3 amino acids: CVSSSTLGSRTETQYF. The CDR3 region has the DNA TGTGTCAGCAGCTCCACATTGGGGAGCCGCACCGAGACTCAGTACTTC.

As regards this clonotype: Germline is not matched at one junction end, which may reflect a read error. This sequence joins TRBV6-5 and TRBJ1-1, with a tentative D call TRBD1 (5 bases). CDR3 length: 15 residues. The germline V gene encodes CDR1 MNHEY and CDR2 SVGAGI. The CDR3 sequence: CANSEDGGVNTEAFF. For the CDR3, the DNA is TGTGCCAACAGTGAAGACGGGGGGGTGAACACTGAAGCTTTCTTT.

A remark on this clonotype: At one end the junction does not follow the germline gene, possibly because of a read error. The chain joins TRBV6-6 to TRBJ2-3; D is tentatively TRBD1 or TRBD2 (6 bases each). There are 16 residues in the CDR3. CDR1 and CDR2 from the germline V gene are MNHNY and SVGAGI (reference sequence). CDR3 sequence reads: CAISYSIPRGVDTQYF. For the CDR3, the DNA is TGTGCCATCAGTTACTCGATCCCAAGGGGGGTAGATACGCAGTATTTT.

This clonotype was picked up a small number of times. This sequence joins TRBV28 and TRBJ1-3; no clear D. With 4 bases removed from V and 2 bases from J, the gap between germline ends came to 9 bases. The germline V gene encodes CDR1 MDHEN and CDR2 SYDVKM. The CDR3 has 14 residues. CDR3: CASSSPAAGNTIYF. In DNA, the CDR3 is TGTGCCAGCAGTTCTCCGGCCGCTGGAAACACCATATATTTT.

This clonotype came up many times. The V gene is TRBV29-1, the J gene TRBJ2-2, with 13 bases that match TRBD2. J gave up 5 bases and V 4 bases, and 4 bases lay outside the gene matches. There are 15 residues in the CDR3. Germline CDR1 and CDR2: SQVTM and ANQGSEA. The CDR3 region is CSVARGLAGTGELFF. The CDR3 nucleotides read TGCAGCGTTGCCAGGGGACTAGCGGGAACCGGGGAGCTGTTTTTT.

Worth noting for this clonotype: The conserved phenylalanine or tryptophan normally closing the CDR3 is absent here, so this likely arose from a read error. The limits of the CDR3 on the DNA are not certain, so only TCRdb's listed CDR3 is given. This sequence joins TRBV11-2 and TRBJ2-7; TRBD2 reflects the table's D call only, with no check against the DNA. CDR1 and CDR2 (germline): SGHAT, FQNNGV. The CDR3 length is 15 residues, termini included. The CDR3 loop reads CASTKVGGASGVQHS.

Comments on this clonotype: Given a much more abundant clone one base away, this may be a read error. V is TRBV7-9 and J is TRBJ2-5; TRBD2 matches 11 bases. The CDR3 totals 17 residues. Looked up from germline, CDR1 is SEHNR and CDR2 is FQNEAQ (reference sequence). J gave up 1 base and V 3 bases, and 7 bases lay outside the gene matches. The CDR3 loop reads CASSFRLAGGAQETQYF. Written as DNA, the CDR3 is TGTGCCAGCAGCTTTAGGCTAGCGGGAGGCGCCCAAGAGACCCAGTACTTC.

As to this clonotype: One end of the junction fails to match germline, which may point to a read error. The V gene is TRBV6-2 or TRBV6-3, the J gene TRBJ1-1, with 8 nucleotides matching TRBD1. CDR3 length: 11 amino acids. CDR1 is MNHEY and CDR2 is SVGEGT in the germline V gene. CDR3 in amino acids: CVSGGQAEVFF. For the CDR3, the DNA is TGTGTCAGCGGGGGACAGGCCGAAGTTTTCTTT.

Details on this clonotype: A read error is possible here, since a much larger clone lies one base away. V and J are TRBV7-9 and TRBJ2-3; TRBD1 matches 7 bases. From germline, CDR1 is SEHNR and CDR2 FQNEAQ (reference sequence). The CDR3 consists of 14 residues. The DNA of the CDR3 is TGTGCCAGCAGCCGACAGGGTTACACAGATGCGCAGTATTTT. Translated: CASSRQGYTDAQYF.